The entry below gives a single T cell receptor beta chain sequence along with its context. Its target is not known. These data come from a study of CD8 T cells in ankylosing spondylitis. Study results and caveats: Past studies reported some motif variants in reactive arthritis synovial fluid and blood. Disease-linked clones bore a CD8+ phenotype, appearing relatively rarely in peripheral blood.

A single record per CDR3 protein comes from TCRdb applying MiXCR to the 5' RACE reads. The sample holds some 290,000 distinct CDR3 sequences; 20% are singletons and the top ten take less than 9%. V shed 1 base, J shed 1 base, and the junction held 7 bases outside the gene matches. This CDR3 has 16 residues. Germline lookup yields CDR1 SGHRS and CDR2 YFSETQ. The chain joins TRBV5-1 to TRBJ1-1, with 7 bases aligning to TRBD1. The TCR sequence derives from a male donor with ankylosing spondylitis or in good health (not recorded which). The specimen was blood, either unsorted or a sorted T cell fraction (not recorded which). CDR3: CASSLLLGTANTEAFF. The CDR3 nucleotides read TGCGCCAGCAGCTTGCTACTTGGGACAGCGAACACTGAAGCTTTCTTT.